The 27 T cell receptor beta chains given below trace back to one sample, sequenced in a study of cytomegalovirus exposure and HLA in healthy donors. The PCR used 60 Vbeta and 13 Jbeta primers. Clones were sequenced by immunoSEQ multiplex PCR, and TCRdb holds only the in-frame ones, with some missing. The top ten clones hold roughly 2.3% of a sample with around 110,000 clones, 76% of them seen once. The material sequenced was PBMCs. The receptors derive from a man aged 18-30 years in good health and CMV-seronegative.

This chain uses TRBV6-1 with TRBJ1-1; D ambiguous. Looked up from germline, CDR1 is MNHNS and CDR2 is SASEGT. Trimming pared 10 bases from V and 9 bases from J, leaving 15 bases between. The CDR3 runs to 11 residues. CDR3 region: CATALGAKAFF. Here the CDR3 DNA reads TGTGCCACGGCCCTGGGAGCCAAAGCTTTCTTT.

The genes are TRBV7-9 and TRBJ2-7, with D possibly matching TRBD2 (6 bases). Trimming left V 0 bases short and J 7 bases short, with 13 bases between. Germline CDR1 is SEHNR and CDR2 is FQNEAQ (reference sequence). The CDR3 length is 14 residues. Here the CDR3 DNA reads TGTGCCAGCAGCTTAGCGGGGCGGGGACGGGAGCAGTACTTC. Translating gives CASSLAGRGREQYF. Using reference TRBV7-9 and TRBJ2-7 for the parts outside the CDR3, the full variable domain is DTGVSQNPRHKITKRGQNVTFRCDPISEHNRLYWYRQTLGQGPEFLTYFQNEAQLEKSRLLSDRFSAERPKGSFSTLEIQRTEQGDSAMYLCASSLAGRGREQYFGPGTRLTVT.

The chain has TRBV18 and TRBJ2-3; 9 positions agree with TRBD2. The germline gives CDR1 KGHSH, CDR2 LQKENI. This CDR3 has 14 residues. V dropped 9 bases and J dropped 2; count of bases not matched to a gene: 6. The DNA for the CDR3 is TGTGCCAGTTCGACTAGCGGTTTCACAGATACGCAGTATTTT. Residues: CASSTSGFTDTQYF.

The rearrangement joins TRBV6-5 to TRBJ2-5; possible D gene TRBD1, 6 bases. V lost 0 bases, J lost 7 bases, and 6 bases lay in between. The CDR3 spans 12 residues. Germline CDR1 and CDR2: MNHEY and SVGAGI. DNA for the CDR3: TGTGCCAGCAGTTACTCAGGGGGGACCCAGTACTTC. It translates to CASSYSGGTQYF.

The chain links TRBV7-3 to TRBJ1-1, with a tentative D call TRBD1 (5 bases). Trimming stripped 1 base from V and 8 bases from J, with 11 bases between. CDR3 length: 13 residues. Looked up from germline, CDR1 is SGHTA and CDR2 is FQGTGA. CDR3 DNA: TGTGCCAGCAGCTTAATAGGTTCAGGGGAAGCTTTCTTT. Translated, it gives CASSLIGSGEAFF.

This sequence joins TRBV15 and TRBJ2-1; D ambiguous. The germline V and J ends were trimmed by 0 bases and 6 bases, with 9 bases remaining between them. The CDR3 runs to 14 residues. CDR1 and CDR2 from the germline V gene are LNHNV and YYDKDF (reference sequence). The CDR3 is CATSREAGRNEQFF. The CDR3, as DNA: TGTGCCACCAGCAGAGAGGCAGGTCGCAATGAGCAGTTCTTC.

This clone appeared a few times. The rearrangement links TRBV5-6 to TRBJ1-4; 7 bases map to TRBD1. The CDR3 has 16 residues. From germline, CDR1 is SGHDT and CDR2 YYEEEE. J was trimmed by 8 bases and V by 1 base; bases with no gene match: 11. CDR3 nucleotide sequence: TGTGCCAGCAGCTTGTGGGGGCAGGGGGACGTGGAAAAACTGTTTTTT. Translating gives CASSLWGQGDVEKLFF.

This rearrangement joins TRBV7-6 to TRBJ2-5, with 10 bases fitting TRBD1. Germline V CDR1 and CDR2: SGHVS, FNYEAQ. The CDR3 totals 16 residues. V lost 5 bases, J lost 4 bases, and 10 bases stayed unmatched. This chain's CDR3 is CASSRGQGPGTETQYF. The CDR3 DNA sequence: TGTGCCAGCAGCCGGGGACAGGGGCCAGGAACAGAGACCCAGTACTTC.

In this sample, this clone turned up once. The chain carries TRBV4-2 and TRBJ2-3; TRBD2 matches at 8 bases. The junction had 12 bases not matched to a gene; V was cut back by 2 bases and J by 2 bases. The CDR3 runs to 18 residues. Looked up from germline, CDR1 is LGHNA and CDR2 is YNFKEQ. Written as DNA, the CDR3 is TGTGCCAGCAGCCAAAGTGTAGGGCCGGGGGGGAACACAGATACGCAGTATTTT. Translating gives CASSQSVGPGGNTDTQYF.

In nucleotides, the CDR3 is TGTGCCGGGCACACTGACTATGGCTACACCTTC. It yields the protein CAGHTDYGYTF. The chain employs TRBV19 and TRBJ1-2; D gene unclear. With 11 bases removed from V and 3 bases from J, the gap between germline ends came to 10 bases. The germline CDR1 and CDR2 sequences are LNHDA and SQIVND (reference sequence). The length of the CDR3 is 11 residues.

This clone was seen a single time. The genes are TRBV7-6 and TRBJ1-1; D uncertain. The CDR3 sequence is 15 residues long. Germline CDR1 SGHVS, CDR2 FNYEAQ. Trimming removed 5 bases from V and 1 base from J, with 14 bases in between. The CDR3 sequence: CASSPWSGPNTEAFF. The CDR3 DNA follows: TGTGCCAGCAGCCCCTGGTCGGGTCCGAACACTGAAGCTTTCTTT.

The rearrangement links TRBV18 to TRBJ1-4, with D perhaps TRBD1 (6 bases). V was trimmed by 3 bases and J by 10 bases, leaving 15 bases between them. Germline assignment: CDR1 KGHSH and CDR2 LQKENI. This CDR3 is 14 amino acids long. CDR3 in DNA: TGTGCCAGCTCACCCTCGATCGTAGGGGGAAAACTGTTTTTT. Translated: CASSPSIVGGKLFF.

DNA for the CDR3: TGTGCCAGCAGACCTAATTACCGGAACACTGAAGCTTTCTTT. Amino acids: CASRPNYRNTEAFF. This sequence joins TRBV27 and TRBJ1-1; D unresolved. The germline CDR1 and CDR2 sequences are MNHEY and SMNVEV (reference sequence). Trimming took 6 bases from V and 1 from J, leaving 12 bases between them. The CDR3 extends over 14 amino acids.

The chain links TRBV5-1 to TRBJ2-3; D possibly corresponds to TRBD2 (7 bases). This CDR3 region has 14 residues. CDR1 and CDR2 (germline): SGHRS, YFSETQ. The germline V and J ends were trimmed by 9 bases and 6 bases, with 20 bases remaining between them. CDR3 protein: CATATGGLTDTQYF. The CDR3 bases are TGCGCCACCGCGACGGGGGGCTTAACTGATACGCAGTATTTT.

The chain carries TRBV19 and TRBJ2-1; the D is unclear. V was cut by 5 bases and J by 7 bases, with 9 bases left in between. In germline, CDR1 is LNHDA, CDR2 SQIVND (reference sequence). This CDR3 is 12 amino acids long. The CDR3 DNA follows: TGTGCCAGTAGTCCCTTCTCGAATGAGCAGTTCTTC. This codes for CASSPFSNEQFF.

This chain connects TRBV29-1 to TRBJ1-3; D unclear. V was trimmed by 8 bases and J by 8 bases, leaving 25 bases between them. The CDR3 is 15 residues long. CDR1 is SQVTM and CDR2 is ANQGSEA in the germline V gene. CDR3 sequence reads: CSYTPLNPQTDTIYF. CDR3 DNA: TGCAGCTACACCCCTCTTAACCCCCAAACAGACACCATATATTTT.

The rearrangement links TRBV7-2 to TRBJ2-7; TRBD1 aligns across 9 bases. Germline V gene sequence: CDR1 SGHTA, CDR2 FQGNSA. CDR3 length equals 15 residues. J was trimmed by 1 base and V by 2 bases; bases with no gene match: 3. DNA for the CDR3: TGTGCCAGCAGCTTAATGGGGACAGGGTCCTACGAGCAGTACTTC. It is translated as CASSLMGTGSYEQYF.

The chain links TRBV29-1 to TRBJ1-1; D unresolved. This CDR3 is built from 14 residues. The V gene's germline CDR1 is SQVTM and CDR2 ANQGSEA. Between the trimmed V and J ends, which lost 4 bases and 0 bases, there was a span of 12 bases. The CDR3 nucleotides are TGCAGCGTTGCGAGGGAACTGATGAACACTGAAGCTTTCTTT. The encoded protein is CSVARELMNTEAFF.

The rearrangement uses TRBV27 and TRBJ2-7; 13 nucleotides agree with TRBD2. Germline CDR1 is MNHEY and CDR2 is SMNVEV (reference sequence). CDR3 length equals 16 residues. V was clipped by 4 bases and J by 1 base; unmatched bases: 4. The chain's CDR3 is CASSWTSGGKSYEQYF. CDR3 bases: TGTGCCAGCAGTTGGACTAGCGGGGGAAAGTCCTACGAGCAGTACTTC.

The CDR3 DNA reads as TGCAGCGCCCAGGGACAGGGGGCCTACGAGCAGTACTTC. It encodes CSAQGQGAYEQYF. The chain uses TRBV29-1 and TRBJ2-7; TRBD1 matches at 11 bases. Germline lookup yields CDR1 SQVTM and CDR2 ANQGSEA. This CDR3 region has 13 residues. J gave up 2 bases and V 7 bases, and 4 bases lay outside the gene matches.

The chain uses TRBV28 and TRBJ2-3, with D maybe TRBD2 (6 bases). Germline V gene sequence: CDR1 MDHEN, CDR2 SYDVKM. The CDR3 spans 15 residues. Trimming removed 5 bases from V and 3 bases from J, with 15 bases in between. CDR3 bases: TGTGCCAGCAGTCCCCTAGCTGGGGGGACAGATACGCAGTATTTT. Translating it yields CASSPLAGGTDTQYF.

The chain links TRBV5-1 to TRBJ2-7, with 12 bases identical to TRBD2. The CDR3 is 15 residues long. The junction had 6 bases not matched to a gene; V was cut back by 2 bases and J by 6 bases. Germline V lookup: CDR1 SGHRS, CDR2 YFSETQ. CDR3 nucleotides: TGCGCCAGCAGCTTCGAAGGACTAGCGGGGACCGAGCAGTACTTC. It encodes CASSFEGLAGTEQYF.

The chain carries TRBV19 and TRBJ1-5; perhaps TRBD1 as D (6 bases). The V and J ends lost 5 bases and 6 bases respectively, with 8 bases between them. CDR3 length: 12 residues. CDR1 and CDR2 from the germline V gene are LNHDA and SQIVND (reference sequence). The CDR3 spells CASSAQGQPQHF. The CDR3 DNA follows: TGTGCCAGTAGTGCACAGGGTCAGCCCCAGCATTTT.

CDR3 in amino acids: CASSPGGVGNEQFF. The CDR3 coding sequence is TGTGCCAGTAGTCCCGGGGGGGTCGGCAATGAGCAGTTCTTC. V is TRBV19 and J is TRBJ2-1; TRBD2 matches at 8 bases. The CDR3 loop spans 14 amino acids. Trimming took 5 bases from V and 6 from J; bases not matched to a gene: 6. CDR1 and CDR2 (germline): LNHDA, SQIVND (reference sequence).

For the CDR3, the DNA is TGCGCCAGCAGCGGGACAGGGTTCAACGAGCAGTACTTC. It encodes CASSGTGFNEQYF. V and J are TRBV5-1 and TRBJ2-7; 9 bases match TRBD1. The trim removed 4 bases at V and 5 bases at J, leaving 4 bases unmatched. Germline V gene sequence: CDR1 SGHRS, CDR2 YFSETQ. This CDR3 is built from 13 residues.

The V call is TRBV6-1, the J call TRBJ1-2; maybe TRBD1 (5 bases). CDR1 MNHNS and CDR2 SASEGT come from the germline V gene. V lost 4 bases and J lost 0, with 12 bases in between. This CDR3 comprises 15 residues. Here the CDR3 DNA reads TGTGCCAGCAGTGTTGAGGACAACTCTAACTATGGCTACACCTTC. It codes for CASSVEDNSNYGYTF.

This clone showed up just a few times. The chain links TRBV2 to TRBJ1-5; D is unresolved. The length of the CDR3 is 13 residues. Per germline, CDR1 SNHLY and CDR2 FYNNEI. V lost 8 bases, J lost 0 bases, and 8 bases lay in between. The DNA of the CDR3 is TGTGCCAGCGGCACGCTTAGCAATCAGCCCCAGCATTTT. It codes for CASGTLSNQPQHF.